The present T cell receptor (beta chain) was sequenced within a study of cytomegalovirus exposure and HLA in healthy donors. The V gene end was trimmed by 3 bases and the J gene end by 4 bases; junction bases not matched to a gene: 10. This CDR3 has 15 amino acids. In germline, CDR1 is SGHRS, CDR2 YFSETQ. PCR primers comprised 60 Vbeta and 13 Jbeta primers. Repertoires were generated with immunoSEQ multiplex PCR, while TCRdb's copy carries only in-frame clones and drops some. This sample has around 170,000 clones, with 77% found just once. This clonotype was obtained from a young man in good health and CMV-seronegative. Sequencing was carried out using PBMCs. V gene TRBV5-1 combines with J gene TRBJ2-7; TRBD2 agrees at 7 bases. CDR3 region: CASSSGGGSPYEQYF. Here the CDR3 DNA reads TGCGCCAGCAGCTCCGGTGGCGGGAGCCCATACGAGCAGTACTTC.